The clone carrying this TCR beta chain was recorded a few times. Its matching antigen is unknown. The study reverse transcribed the entire isolated RNA, so it sequenced expressed TCRB transcripts. The method was immunoSEQ multiplex PCR; TCRdb's version includes in-frame clones alone and lacks a portion of them. The profile shows about 330,000 clones, approximately 10% of them singletons. The CDR3 spans 14 residues. The germline V gene encodes CDR1 GTSNPN and CDR2 SVGIG (reference sequence). V lost 1 base to trimming and J lost 5 bases, with 12 bases between them. The data were taken from a study of beta chain features in type 1 diabetes. On the study more broadly: Healthy donors and patients had similar age, gender and cell yields. Findings of the study overall: Any HLA-type effect on TCRB rearrangement remained unresolved here. Shortening that was moderate but significant affected the TCRB CDR3s of Type 1 diabetes patients in all four CD4+ subsets.

Via CD45RO/CCR7/CD25/CD127/CD95/CD27, cells of the CD4+ naive, central memory, regulatory and stem cell-like memory subsets were sorted. The V gene is TRBV30, the J gene TRBJ1-5, with D hard to call. The clonotype originates from a woman aged 25-40 years in good health. The specimen sequenced was naive CD4+ T cells from blood. CDR3 loop: CAWSAGLTYQPQHF. The CDR3 coding sequence is TGTGCCTGGAGTGCCGGACTGACGTATCAGCCCCAGCATTTT.